The 9 T cell receptor beta chains below come from one sample, sequenced in a study of patients and donors after allogeneic stem cell transplantation. TCRdb called the RT-PCR reads again in MiXCR, with one record for every CDR3 protein. The data show over 150,000 distinct CDR3 sequences, roughly 30% seen once. The sequenced sample was blood, either unsorted or a sorted T cell fraction (not recorded which). The source of these receptors is a human donor who was either an allogeneic HSCT recipient or a stem cell or donor lymphocyte infusion donor (not recorded which). It is not recorded whose cells these are; they may come from a transplant donor.

The CDR3 loop reads CASSWREPTDTQYF. The CDR3 coding sequence is TGCGCCAGCAGCTGGCGGGAGCCCACAGATACGCAGTATTTT. This rearrangement joins TRBV5-1 to TRBJ2-3; 7 bases map to TRBD2. The CDR3 loop spans 14 amino acids. The V gene's germline CDR1 is SGHRS and CDR2 YFSETQ. The J segment lost 2 bases and the V segment lost 3 bases, leaving 3 bases of the junction unmatched.

V usage is TRBV29-1 and J usage is TRBJ2-2, with D tentatively TRBD2 (6 bases). CDR1 is SQVTM and CDR2 is ANQGSEA in the germline V gene. The CDR3 sequence is 12 residues long. Deletions cut 6 bases from V and 7 bases from J, with 12 bases between. Here the CDR3 reads CSVDTSIGELFF. The CDR3 region has the DNA TGCAGCGTGGATACTAGCATCGGGGAGCTGTTTTTT.

This clonotype was counted a few times. The chain joins TRBV9 to TRBJ1-1; D possibly corresponds to TRBD1 (5 bases). The CDR3 contains 15 residues. Trimming stripped 2 bases from V and 2 bases from J, with 13 bases between. CDR1 and CDR2 (germline): SGDLS, YYNGEE. The chain's CDR3 is CASSVSGTPNTEAFF. The DNA for the CDR3 is TGTGCCAGCAGCGTCTCCGGGACCCCAAACACTGAAGCTTTCTTT.

V gene TRBV4-3 combines with J gene TRBJ1-6; weak D call: TRBD1 (6 bases). With 0 bases removed from V and 10 bases from J, the gap between germline ends came to 16 bases. CDR1 is LGHNA and CDR2 is YSLEER in the germline V gene. The length of the CDR3 is 16 residues. The CDR3 region is CASSQDPAGAGSPLHF. CDR3 DNA sequence: TGCGCCAGCAGCCAAGATCCAGCAGGGGCAGGATCACCCCTCCACTTT.

The chain is built from TRBV5-6 and TRBJ1-1; D is unclear. The CDR3 extends over 11 amino acids. CDR1 is SGHDT and CDR2 is YYEEEE in the germline V gene. V was shortened by 2 bases and J by 3 bases, with 2 bases between the two germline ends. The CDR3 region is CASSFYTEAFF. The CDR3 DNA reads TGTGCCAGCAGCTTTTACACTGAAGCTTTCTTT.

The V gene is TRBV20-1, the J gene TRBJ1-5; 7 bases fit TRBD1. Germline values: CDR1 DFQATT, CDR2 SNEGSKA (reference sequence). V lost 6 bases to trimming and J lost 4 bases; unmatched junction nucleotides: 6. The CDR3 contains 13 residues. The CDR3 nucleotides read TGCAGTGCCAAGACAGGGCTGAATCAGCCCCAGCATTTT. Its protein product is CSAKTGLNQPQHF.

This clonotype was detected ten times or more. This chain joins TRBV20-1 and TRBJ1-1; no reliable D call. Germline V gives CDR1 DFQATT, CDR2 SNEGSKA (reference sequence). V dropped 8 bases and J dropped 0 bases, with 19 bases sitting between them. This CDR3 spans 15 amino acids. The CDR3 region has the DNA TGCAGTTATGACCCCCACTCTTCGATGAACACTGAAGCTTTCTTT. Protein: CSYDPHSSMNTEAFF.

The sample holds a few counts of this clonotype. The chain employs TRBV4-2 and TRBJ1-1; D may be TRBD1 (6 bases). This CDR3 has 14 residues. V lost 0 bases to trimming and J lost 2 bases, with 7 bases between them. Germline loops: CDR1 LGHNA, CDR2 YNFKEQ. The CDR3 reads CASSQEGANTEAFF. The CDR3, as DNA: TGTGCCAGCAGCCAAGAGGGGGCCAACACTGAAGCTTTCTTT.

The chain carries TRBV27 and TRBJ2-7; D unresolved. Germline V gene data show CDR1 as MNHEY and CDR2 as SMNVEV (reference sequence). V was clipped by 0 bases and J by 3 bases, with 12 bases between them. This CDR3 has 15 residues. CDR3 loop: CASSLSHGIGYEQYF. For the CDR3, the DNA is TGTGCCAGCAGTTTATCTCATGGGATTGGCTACGAGCAGTACTTC.